The 27 T cell receptor beta chains reported below all come from one sample, sequenced in a study of T cells after yellow fever vaccination. TCRdb redid the calling of the 5' RACE reads with MiXCR, one entry per CDR3 protein. The table records around 500,000 distinct CDR3 sequences, roughly 22% of them present only once. This sample comprised PBMCs, obtained 21 days after the first yellow fever vaccination. These receptors all stem from a man aged 18 to 35 who received the YFV17D yellow fever vaccine.

This clonotype was picked up many times. This rearrangement joins TRBV7-2 to TRBJ2-1; no definite D call. There are 12 residues in the CDR3. V shed 2 bases and J shed 4 bases, with 3 bases lying between them. CDR1 is SGHTA and CDR2 is FQGNSA in the germline V gene. The CDR3 here is CASSLPYNEQFF. The DNA for the CDR3 is TGTGCCAGCAGCTTACCGTACAATGAGCAGTTCTTC. Full variable domain (outside the CDR3, taken from reference TRBV7-2 and TRBJ2-1): GAGVSQSPSNKVTEKGKDVELRCDPISGHTALYWYRQSLGQGLEFLIYFQGNSAPDKSGLPSDRFSAERTGGSVSTLTIQRTQQEDSAVYLCASSLPYNEQFFGPGTRLTVL.

This clonotype turned up a few times. V gene TRBV5-8 combines with J gene TRBJ2-1, with 9 bases identical to TRBD2. The V gene's germline CDR1 is SGHTS and CDR2 YDEGEE. The CDR3 contains 15 residues. V gave up 4 bases and J gave up 4 bases; unmatched junction bases: 6. DNA of the CDR3: TGTGCCAGCAGCCCCGGGCGGGGGGGATACAATGAGCAGTTCTTC. It specifies CASSPGRGGYNEQFF.

The V call is TRBV5-1, the J call TRBJ2-2, with 7 bases identical to TRBD1. Germline CDR1 reads SGHRS; CDR2 reads YFSETQ. The CDR3 is 16 amino acids. The J segment lost 1 base and the V segment lost 0 bases, leaving 3 bases of the junction unmatched. The CDR3 DNA reads as TGCGCCAGCAGCTTGGGGGGACAGTGGAACACCGGGGAGCTGTTTTTT. Translating gives CASSLGGQWNTGELFF.

This clonotype was counted at least ten times. This chain links TRBV7-8 with TRBJ2-3, with D maybe TRBD2 (5 bases). The CDR3 contains 14 residues. Germline loops: CDR1 SGHVS, CDR2 FQNEAQ. Trimming took 3 bases from V and 0 from J, leaving 7 bases between them. This chain's CDR3 is CASSFRGSTDTQYF. DNA of the CDR3: TGTGCCAGCAGCTTTAGAGGGAGCACAGATACGCAGTATTTT.

This clonotype turned up a few times. The rearrangement links TRBV7-2 to TRBJ2-7; D uncertain. The CDR3 has 13 amino acids. Germline CDR1 reads SGHTA; CDR2 reads FQGNSA. V lost 4 bases to trimming and J lost 7 bases, with 14 bases between them. CDR3 nucleotides: TGTGCCAGCAGCTACGGAGCCTCACGGGAGCAGTACGTC. This sequence encodes CASSYGASREQYV.

This chain connects TRBV20-1 to TRBJ2-2; D is unclear. The CDR3 sequence is 14 residues long. V was pared by 2 bases and J by 0 bases, with 7 bases between. Germline V CDR1 and CDR2: DFQATT, SNEGSKA (reference sequence). The CDR3 DNA is TGCAGTGCTAGACCTACCCCGAACACCGGGGAGCTGTTTTTT. This codes for CSARPTPNTGELFF.

There are many counts of this clonotype. The J gene is TRBJ2-5, the V gene TRBV9; 9 positions match TRBD2. The CDR3 is 16 amino acids. The V segment lost 4 bases and the J segment 5 bases; nucleotides outside the gene matches: 12. Per germline, CDR1 SGDLS and CDR2 YYNGEE. Here the CDR3 DNA reads TGTGCCAGCAGCTCCTATAGCGGGGGCCCCGCGGAGACCCAGTACTTC. Residues: CASSSYSGGPAETQYF.

This chain uses TRBV20-1 with TRBJ2-3; 7 bases map to TRBD2. CDR1 and CDR2 from the germline V gene are DFQATT and SNEGSKA (reference sequence). The CDR3 length is 16 residues. V lost 1 base to trimming and J lost 4 bases; unmatched junction nucleotides: 11. CDR3 protein: CSARGGGVSRADTQYF. The CDR3 coding sequence is TGCAGTGCTAGAGGGGGGGGGGTTAGTCGGGCAGATACGCAGTATTTT.

This chain uses TRBV20-1 with TRBJ2-3, with 8 nucleotides matching TRBD1. The CDR3 totals 15 residues. Germline CDR1 DFQATT, CDR2 SNEGSKA (reference sequence). J was trimmed by 4 bases and V by 3 bases; bases with no gene match: 9. CDR3 loop: CSASNSQGASDTQYF. The CDR3 DNA sequence: TGCAGTGCTAGTAACAGCCAGGGGGCATCAGATACGCAGTATTTT.

This clonotype was recorded at least ten times. The rearrangement joins TRBV12-3 or TRBV12-4 to TRBJ2-2; 8 bases are shared with TRBD1. V was pared by 6 bases and J by 9 bases, with 9 bases of the junction left unmatched. The CDR3 length is 14 residues. CDR3 loop: CASRLGQGRRELFF. CDR3 in DNA: TGTGCCAGCAGACTCGGACAGGGAAGGCGGGAGCTGTTTTTT.

This chain uses TRBV25-1 with TRBJ2-7; D may be TRBD1 or TRBD2 (6 bases each). The CDR3 spans 14 residues. From germline, CDR1 is MGHDK and CDR2 SYGVNS. Deletions cut 3 bases from V and 2 bases from J, with 11 bases between. The CDR3 sequence is CASSDRGAAYEQYF. In DNA, the CDR3 is TGTGCCAGCAGTGATAGGGGGGCGGCCTACGAGCAGTACTTC.

This rearrangement joins TRBV13 to TRBJ2-3, with TRBD2 matching over 7 bases. The V gene's germline CDR1 is PRHDT and CDR2 FYEKMQ (reference sequence). V lost 7 bases to trimming and J lost 3 bases; unmatched junction nucleotides: 7. CDR3 length: 14 amino acids. The CDR3 sequence: CASTHGEGTDTQYF. CDR3 DNA: TGTGCCAGCACCCATGGGGAGGGGACAGATACGCAGTATTTT.

The chain employs TRBV2 and TRBJ1-5, with D unresolved. Trimming took 10 bases from V and 8 from J, leaving 15 bases between them. Germline CDR1 and CDR2: SNHLY and FYNNEI. The CDR3 has 12 amino acids. The CDR3 DNA reads TGTGCCACCAAACGTGTGGATGAGCCCCAGCATTTT. Encoded protein: CATKRVDEPQHF.

The V call is TRBV18, the J call TRBJ1-4, with TRBD1 matching over 7 bases. Unmatched junction bases numbered 3, after V lost 2 bases and J lost 6 bases. The CDR3 is made up of 14 amino acids. CDR1 and CDR2 (germline): KGHSH, LQKENI. DNA of the CDR3: TGTGCCAGCTCACCATTCGACAGGGATGAAAAACTGTTTTTT. This translates into CASSPFDRDEKLFF. The full variable domain, in which reference TRBV18 and TRBJ1-4 provide the parts outside the CDR3, is NAGVMQNPRHLVRRRGQEARLRCSPMKGHSHVYWYRQLPEEGLKFMVYLQKENIIDESGMPKERFSAEFPKEGPSILRIQQVVRGDSAAYFCASSPFDRDEKLFFGSGTQLSVL.

The chain employs TRBV5-1 and TRBJ2-7; D possibly corresponds to TRBD2 (6 bases). CDR1 and CDR2 from the germline V gene are SGHRS and YFSETQ. The CDR3 extends over 16 amino acids. Trimming removed 3 bases from V and 3 bases from J, with 19 bases in between. As DNA, the CDR3 is TGCGCCAGCAGCTGGGGGGAGACCCGCAGCCTCTACGAGCAGTACTTC. Amino acids: CASSWGETRSLYEQYF.

This clonotype came up a few times. The rearrangement uses TRBV5-5 and TRBJ2-2; perhaps TRBD1 as D (6 bases). The CDR3 sequence is 15 residues long. Trimming took 3 bases from V and 2 from J, leaving 11 bases between them. In germline, CDR1 is SGHKS, CDR2 YYEKEE (reference sequence). The CDR3 here is CASSSLTGNTGELFF. CDR3 sequence (DNA): TGTGCCAGCAGCTCTCTGACAGGCAACACCGGGGAGCTGTTTTTT.

This clonotype was picked up a small number of times. The chain carries TRBV29-1 and TRBJ1-4; D not resolved. V was clipped by 4 bases and J by 8 bases, with 11 bases between them. This CDR3 has 12 amino acids. Germline V lookup: CDR1 SQVTM, CDR2 ANQGSEA. The CDR3 is CSVGIGGEKLFF. The CDR3 nucleotides read TGCAGCGTTGGAATAGGTGGAGAAAAACTGTTTTTT.

This clonotype has just a few counts. The V and J genes are TRBV4-2 and TRBJ1-2, with D uncertain. The germline V gene encodes CDR1 LGHNA and CDR2 YNFKEQ. V gave up 0 bases and J gave up 6 bases, with 8 bases separating them. This CDR3 has 13 residues. The CDR3 DNA follows: TGTGCCAGCAGCCAAGATCCGGGGAATGGCTACACCTTC. Translated, it gives CASSQDPGNGYTF.

The V and J genes are TRBV15 and TRBJ2-2; D is unclear. This CDR3 has 12 residues. The V end was cut by 0 bases, the J end by 9 bases, with 5 bases between. In germline, CDR1 is LNHNV, CDR2 YYDKDF (reference sequence). The CDR3 region is CATSRDSRELFF. The CDR3 DNA reads as TGTGCCACCAGCAGAGATTCCCGGGAGCTGTTTTTT.

V gene TRBV29-1 combines with J gene TRBJ2-2; 8 bases fit TRBD2. Germline V gene data show CDR1 as SQVTM and CDR2 as ANQGSEA. With 4 bases clipped from V and 5 bases from J, the junction kept 9 bases outside the gene matches. CDR3 length equals 15 residues. CDR3 sequence (DNA): TGCAGCGTTGTCGGGGGGGCGGGATTGACCGGGGAGCTGTTTTTT. Protein sequence: CSVVGGAGLTGELFF.

V and J are TRBV6-4 and TRBJ1-1, with 12 bases that match TRBD1. Germline-derived CDR1 and CDR2 are MRHNA and SNTAGT. This CDR3 is built from 14 residues. Trimming cost V 6 bases and J 8 bases; bases outside gene matches: 7. The CDR3 here is CASRNTGTGGEAFF. Written as DNA, the CDR3 is TGTGCCAGCAGGAACACCGGGACAGGGGGCGAAGCTTTCTTT.

This clonotype was seen a few times. The rearrangement joins TRBV4-1 to TRBJ2-7; a weak D match, TRBD1 (5 bases). This CDR3 has 16 residues. V lost 1 base and J 5 bases, leaving 18 bases between the germline ends. Germline CDR1 MGHRA, CDR2 YSYEKL. CDR3 sequence: CASSQAMGRSRDEQYF. The CDR3 bases are TGCGCCAGCAGCCAAGCCATGGGCCGAAGCAGGGACGAGCAGTACTTC.

The table lists this clonotype with a few counts. The V and J genes are TRBV6-2 or TRBV6-3 and TRBJ1-1; 7 bases match TRBD1. V was clipped by 4 bases and J by 3 bases; unmatched bases: 5. The CDR3 runs to 14 residues. Per the germline V gene, CDR1 is MNHEY and CDR2 is SVGEGT. CDR3 region: CASSLQGYYTEAFF. The CDR3 region has the DNA TGTGCCAGCAGTTTACAGGGGTATTACACTGAAGCTTTCTTT.

The rearrangement links TRBV20-1 to TRBJ2-3; no clear D. Per the germline V gene, CDR1 is DFQATT and CDR2 is SNEGSKA (reference sequence). V was trimmed by 4 bases and J by 2 bases, leaving 7 bases between them. The CDR3 runs 12 residues. In DNA form, the CDR3 reads TGCAGTGCTAACTTCGACACAGATACGCAGTATTTT. Amino acid sequence: CSANFDTDTQYF.

This clonotype has just a few counts. V is TRBV21-1 and J is TRBJ2-5; TRBD2 is taken as the D call from the table, unchecked against the DNA. TRBV21-1 is flagged as a pseudogene. The CDR3 has 15 amino acids. The CDR3 here is CASSKVGTFVETQYF. The DNA for the CDR3 is TGTGCCAGCAGCAAAGTGGGGACTTTCGTAGAGACCCAGTACTTC.

This clonotype came up many times. The gene calls are TRBV4-2 and TRBJ1-1; TRBD1 is a possible D gene (5 bases). Germline assignment: CDR1 LGHNA and CDR2 YNFKEQ. This CDR3 contains 15 residues. V lost 0 bases and J lost 1, with 9 bases in between. CDR3 residues: CASSQEAGRNTEAFF. DNA of the CDR3: TGTGCCAGCAGCCAAGAAGCAGGGAGGAACACTGAAGCTTTCTTT.

The chain is built from TRBV7-9 and TRBJ2-5, with D possibly being TRBD1 or TRBD2 (5 bases each). Trimming cost V 5 bases and J 5 bases, with 18 bases left between them. Germline loops: CDR1 SEHNR, CDR2 FQNEAQ (reference sequence). The CDR3 runs to 15 residues. As DNA, the CDR3 is TGTGCCAGCAGCCAGAGGGCCGGGGCAGTGGAGACCCAGTACTTC. Its translation is CASSQRAGAVETQYF.